The source of this TCR beta chain is a study of CD8 T cells in Susac syndrome (dated by TCRdb to about 2019). Broadly, across the study: Among the sequenced Susac syndrome patients, more than five had clinically active disease and eight or nine were in clinical remission. Susac syndrome patients were therapy-naive, on corticosteroids (some also receiving IVIg), or on IVIg alone at blood withdrawal. Whether CD8+ T cell activation and differentiation in Susac syndrome was antigen driven was tested using repertoire sequencing. The clonality of the CD8+ T cell repertoire was compared across about a dozen healthy donors, about 14 Susac syndrome patients and under 18 multiple sclerosis patients.

High-throughput TCR beta sequencing profiled peripheral blood CD8+ and CD4+ T cells from healthy donors, Susac syndrome patients and multiple sclerosis patients. Recently defined diagnostic criteria for definite or probable disease were met by the Susac syndrome patients. CD8+ TEMRA cells were enriched by FACS, while bulk CD8+ and CD4+ T cells were purified by magnetic negative isolation. Blood was collected in EDTA tubes and processed within 24 hours, with PBMCs isolated through density gradient centrifugation. PBMCs intended for TCR sequencing were frozen in liquid nitrogen and were later thawed in a 37 degrees C water bath. The sorted or isolated CD4+, CD8+ and CD8+ TEMRA cells reached a purity of at least 90%. V and J are truncated by 3 bases and 3 bases respectively, leaving an intervening sequence of 22 bases. Reading the germline V gene gives CDR1 SQVTM and CDR2 ANQGSEA. The CDR3 has 17 amino acids, counting the end cysteine and phenylalanine. Kept here is only the CDR3 DNA, which spans 51 bases and is read in frame from base 1.

The study at large found these results: Over 15 and five Susac-specific public clones were found in the total CD8+ and CD8+ TEMRA repertoires, respectively. The number of individuals in the TCR sequencing and HLA analysis was acknowledged as relatively small. Clonal expansion was observed in Susac syndrome CD8+ repertoires, with the highest expansion in CD8+ TEMRA cells and greater expansion in clinically active than in remitting patients.

RNA was extracted using the RNeasy kit, and roughly 0.5 to 1 ug of the RNA was reverse transcribed with random hexamers. The immunoSEQ multiplex PCR assay, covering 54 Vbeta and 13 Jbeta segments, was used to amplify TCR beta CDR3 regions. PCR amplification bias was corrected by using a synthetic template baseline for primer optimization and computational correction. As for the authors' bioinformatics: Reads were annotated to V, D and J genes per IMGT and analyzed with immunoSEQ Analyzer, keeping only productive sequences. Clonality was computed as one minus Shannon entropy normalized by log2 of the number of productive unique sequences. For each patient and control, public and private clones were evaluated among the 100 most prevalent clones. Susac-specific clones were defined as absent from healthy and MS cohorts, 1052 published viral clones and other ImmuneACCESS disease sequences. The public reads were reanalyzed by TCRdb: fastp trimming at Q25, MiXCR alignment, in-frame beta chains only. Rows merge per CDR3 protein into single entries with the most common DNA and genes. The V and J calls, along with clone size, are taken from TCRdb and not from the paper's own processing. Recorded for this sample are 75,000 to 100,000 distinct CDR3 sequences; 85% to 95% of them occurred a single time. 0.46% of the sample belongs to the ten largest clones.

The count of this clonotype is one. Its specific antigen is unknown. Per-base quality was not reported, and no clone a single base away is much larger than it. On its own, one read is weak support. The rearrangement combines TRBV29-1 with TRBJ2-3; a weak D assignment points to TRBD1 (5 bases agree). This clonotype was obtained from a human donor with Susac syndrome. Input material: CD8+ T cells from PBMCs. In nucleotide form, the sequence is TGCAGCGTTGAGTATCAGCCCCAGGGCCTATTAACAGATACGCAGTATTTT. It translates as CSVEYQPQGLLTDTQYF.